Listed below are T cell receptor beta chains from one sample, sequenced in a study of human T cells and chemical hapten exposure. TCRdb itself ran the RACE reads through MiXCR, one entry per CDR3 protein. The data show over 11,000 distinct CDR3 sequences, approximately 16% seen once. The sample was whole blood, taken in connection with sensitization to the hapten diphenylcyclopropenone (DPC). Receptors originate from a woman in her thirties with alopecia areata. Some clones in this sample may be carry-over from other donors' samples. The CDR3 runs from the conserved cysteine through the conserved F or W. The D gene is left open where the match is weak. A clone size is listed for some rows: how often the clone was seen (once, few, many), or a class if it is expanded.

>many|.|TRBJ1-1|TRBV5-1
TGCGCCAGCAGCTTGGACGGTATGGGAAGGGGCACTGAAGCTTTCTTT
CASSLDGMGRGTEAFF
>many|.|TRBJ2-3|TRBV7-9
TGTGCCAGCAGCTTAGGTCCTCAGGGTAGCACAGATACGCAGTATTTT
CASSLGPQGSTDTQYF
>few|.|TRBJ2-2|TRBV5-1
TGCGCCAGCAGCTTAGGCAGCACCGGGGAGCTGTTTTTT
CASSLGSTGELFF
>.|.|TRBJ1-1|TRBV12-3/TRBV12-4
TGTGCCAGCAGTTTAGGGGACAAAACTGAAGCTTTCTTT
CASSLGDKTEAFF
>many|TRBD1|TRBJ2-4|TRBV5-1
TGCGCCAGCAGCCCTGAGGCCGGGACAGGGAGTTTGGCCAAAAACATTCAGTACTTC
CASSPEAGTGSLAKNIQYF
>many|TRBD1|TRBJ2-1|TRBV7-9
TGTGCCAGCAGCCCGATTACAGGGGCCCTAGACAATGAGCAGTTCTTC
CASSPITGALDNEQFF
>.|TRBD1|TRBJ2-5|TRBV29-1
TGCAGCGTCCGGACAGGGGAAGAGACCCAGTACTTC
CSVRTGEETQYF
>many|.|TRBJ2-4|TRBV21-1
TGTGCCAGCAGCAAAGGGGTTTGGGCTAGCGGGTACCTACCCCGTAGCATTCAGTACTTC
CASSKGVWASGYLPRSIQYF
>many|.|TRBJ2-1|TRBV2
TGTGCCAGCAGTGAAGGCCCGGGGAGCTCCTACAATGAGCAGTTCTTC
CASSEGPGSSYNEQFF
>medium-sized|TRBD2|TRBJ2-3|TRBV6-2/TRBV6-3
TGTGCCAGCAGTTTCACGGGAGGGCCGACAGATACGCAGTATTTT
CASSFTGGPTDTQYF
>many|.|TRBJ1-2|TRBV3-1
TGTGCCAGCAACTCCCGTGGACGAGCTGGCTACACCTTC
CASNSRGRAGYTF
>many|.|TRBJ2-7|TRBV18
TGTGCCAGCTCACCACCGAAACACTTCTCCTACGAGCAGTACTTC
CASSPPKHFSYEQYF
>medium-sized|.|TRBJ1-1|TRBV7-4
TGTGCCAGCAGCTTGGCGGGCACTGAAGCTTTCTTT
CASSLAGTEAFF
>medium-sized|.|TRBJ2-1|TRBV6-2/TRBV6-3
TGTGCCAGCAGTCACCCCCGAGGGAGCTCCTACAATGAGCAGTTCTTC
CASSHPRGSSYNEQFF
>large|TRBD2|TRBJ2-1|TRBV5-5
TGTGCCAGCAAGCTAGCGGGAGACAATGAGCAGTTCTTC
CASKLAGDNEQFF
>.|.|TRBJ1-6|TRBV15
TGTGCCACCAGCTCCTCTGATTCACCCCTCCACTTT
CATSSSDSPLHF
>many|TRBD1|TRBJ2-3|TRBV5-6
TGTGCCAGCAGCTTGGGACAGGGTAAGCGAGATACGCAGTATTTT
CASSLGQGKRDTQYF
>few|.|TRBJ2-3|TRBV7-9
TGTGCCAGCAGCCGGGGACAAGGGGGAGATACGCAGTATTTT
CASSRGQGGDTQYF
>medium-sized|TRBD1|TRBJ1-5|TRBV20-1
TGCAGTGCTAAGTTGAGGGGGCGAGGTAGCAATCAGCCCCAGCATTTT
CSAKLRGRGSNQPQHF
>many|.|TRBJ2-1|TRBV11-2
TGTGCCAGCACCCGACGGGGCCTAAACCTCAATGAGCAGTTCTTC
CASTRRGLNLNEQFF
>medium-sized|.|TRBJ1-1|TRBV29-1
TGCAGCGTCCTGACAGGTTTGAACACTGAAGCTTTCTTT
CSVLTGLNTEAFF
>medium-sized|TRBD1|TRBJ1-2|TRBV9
TGTGCCAGCGGACGGTCAGGGGGAGAAAGAACCTATGGCTACACCTTC
CASGRSGGERTYGYTF
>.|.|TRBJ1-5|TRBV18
TGTGCCAACTCACTTGAGGAGAATCAGCCCCAGCATTTT
CANSLEENQPQHF
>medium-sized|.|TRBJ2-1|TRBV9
TGTGCCAGCAGCGTAGGTGCTAGTTTGAATGAGCAGTTCTTC
CASSVGASLNEQFF
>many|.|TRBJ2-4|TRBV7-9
TGTGCCAGCAGCTTAGTTTTCGGGGGGCCCCCCAAAAACATTCAGTACTTC
CASSLVFGGPPKNIQYF
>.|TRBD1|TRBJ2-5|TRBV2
TGTGCCAGCAGTGCTGACAGGGGGCAGGTCGGAGAGACCCAGTACTTC
CASSADRGQVGETQYF